This note documents a single T cell receptor (beta chain) sequence. The CDR3 is made up of 14 amino acids. With V trimmed by 2 bases and J by 5 bases, 4 bases remained unmatched. Germline V gene data show CDR1 as SGHTA and CDR2 as FQGTGA. This sample was included in a study of T cell changes during pregnancy in multiple sclerosis. Repertoires were generated with immunoSEQ multiplex PCR, while TCRdb's copy carries only in-frame clones and drops some. This sample has 110,000 or so clones, with roughly 92% found just once. This sequence originates from a female donor with multiple sclerosis, enrolled in a pregnancy study. The genes are TRBV7-3 and TRBJ2-5, with 8 positions matching TRBD2. This specimen was peripheral blood, taken before pregnancy. The CDR3 sequence is CASSLFGGAETQYF. The CDR3 nucleotides are TGTGCCAGCAGCTTATTCGGGGGGGCGGAGACCCAGTACTTC.